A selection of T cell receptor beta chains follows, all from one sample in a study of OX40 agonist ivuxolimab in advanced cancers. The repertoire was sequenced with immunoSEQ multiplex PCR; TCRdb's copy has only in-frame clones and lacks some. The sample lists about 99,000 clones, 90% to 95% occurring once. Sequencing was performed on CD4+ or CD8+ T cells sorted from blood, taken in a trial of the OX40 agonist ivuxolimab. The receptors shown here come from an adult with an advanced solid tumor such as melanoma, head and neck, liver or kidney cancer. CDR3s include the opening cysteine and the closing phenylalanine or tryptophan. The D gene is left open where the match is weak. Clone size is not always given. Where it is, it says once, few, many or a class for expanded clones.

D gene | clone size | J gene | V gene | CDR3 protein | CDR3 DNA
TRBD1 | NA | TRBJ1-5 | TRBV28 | CASSQGQDPQPQHF | TGTGCCAGCAGCCAGGGACAGGACCCTCAGCCCCAGCATTTT
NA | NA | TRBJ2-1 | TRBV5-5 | CASSIERSGEQFF | TGTGCCAGCAGCATTGAGCGATCAGGCGAGCAGTTCTTC
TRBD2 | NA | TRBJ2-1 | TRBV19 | CASSIFSSGRWGNEQFF | TGTGCCAGTAGTATATTCTCTAGCGGGAGGTGGGGCAATGAGCAGTTCTTC
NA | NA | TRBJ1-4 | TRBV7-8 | CASSLEGVKNEKLFF | TGTGCCAGCAGCTTAGAGGGGGTGAAAAATGAAAAACTGTTTTTT
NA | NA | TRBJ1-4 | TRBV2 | CASSPRPQSEKLFF | TGTGCCAGCAGCCCCAGGCCACAAAGTGAAAAACTGTTTTTT
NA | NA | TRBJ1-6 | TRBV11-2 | CASSRARSGNSPLHF | TGTGCCAGCAGCAGGGCTAGGTCGGGTAATTCACCCCTCCACTTT
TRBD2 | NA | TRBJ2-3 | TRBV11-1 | CASSFRLAGGRTDTQYF | TGTGCCAGCAGCTTTCGACTAGCGGGAGGGCGGACAGATACGCAGTATTTT
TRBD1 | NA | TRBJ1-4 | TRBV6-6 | CASSTGANEKLFF | TGTGCCAGCTCGACAGGGGCGAATGAAAAACTGTTTTTT
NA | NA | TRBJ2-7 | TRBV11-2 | CASSLVPSISSYEQYF | TGTGCCAGCAGCTTAGTTCCCTCAATTAGCTCCTACGAGCAGTACTTC
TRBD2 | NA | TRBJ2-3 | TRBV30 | CAWSWEGGHTNTQYF | TGTGCCTGGAGTTGGGAGGGAGGGCACACAAATACGCAGTATTTT
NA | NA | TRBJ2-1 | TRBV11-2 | CASSLGISQFF | TGTGCCAGCAGCTTGGGGATCTCGCAGTTCTTC
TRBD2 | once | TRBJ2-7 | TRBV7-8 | CASSPRGGVGEQYF | TGTGCCAGCAGCCCCCGGGGGGGCGTTGGAGAGCAGTACTTC
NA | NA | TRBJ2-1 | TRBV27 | CASSRLPRDKTYNEQFF | TGTGCCAGCAGTCGTCTCCCCCGGGACAAAACCTACAATGAGCAGTTCTTC
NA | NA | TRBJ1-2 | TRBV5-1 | CASSWGTRGGYTF | TGCGCCAGCAGCTGGGGGACTAGGGGTGGCTACACCTTC
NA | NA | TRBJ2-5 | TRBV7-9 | CASSARGRGETQYF | TGTGCCAGCAGCGCGCGGGGTAGGGGTGAGACCCAGTACTTC
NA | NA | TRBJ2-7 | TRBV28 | CASKYGNSPYEQYF | TGTGCCAGCAAATATGGTAACAGCCCCTACGAGCAGTACTTC
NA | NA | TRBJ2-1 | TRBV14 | CASSLFHNGEQFF | TGTGCCAGCAGCTTATTCCATAACGGGGAGCAGTTCTTC